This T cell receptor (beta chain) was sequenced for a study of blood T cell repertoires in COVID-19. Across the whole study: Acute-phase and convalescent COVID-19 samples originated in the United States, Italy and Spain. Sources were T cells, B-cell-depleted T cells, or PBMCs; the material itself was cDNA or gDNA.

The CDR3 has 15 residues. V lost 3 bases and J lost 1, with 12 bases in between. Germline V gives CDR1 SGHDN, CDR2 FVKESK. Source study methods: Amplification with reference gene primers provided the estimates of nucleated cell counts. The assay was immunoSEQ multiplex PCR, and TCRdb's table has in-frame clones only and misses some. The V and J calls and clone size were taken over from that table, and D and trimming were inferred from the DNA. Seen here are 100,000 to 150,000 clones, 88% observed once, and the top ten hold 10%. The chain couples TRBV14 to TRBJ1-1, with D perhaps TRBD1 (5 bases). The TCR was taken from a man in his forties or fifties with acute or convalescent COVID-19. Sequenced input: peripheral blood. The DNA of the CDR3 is TGTGCCAGCAGCCATCTAGGGGCACCGAACACTGAAGCTTTCTTT. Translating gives CASSHLGAPNTEAFF.